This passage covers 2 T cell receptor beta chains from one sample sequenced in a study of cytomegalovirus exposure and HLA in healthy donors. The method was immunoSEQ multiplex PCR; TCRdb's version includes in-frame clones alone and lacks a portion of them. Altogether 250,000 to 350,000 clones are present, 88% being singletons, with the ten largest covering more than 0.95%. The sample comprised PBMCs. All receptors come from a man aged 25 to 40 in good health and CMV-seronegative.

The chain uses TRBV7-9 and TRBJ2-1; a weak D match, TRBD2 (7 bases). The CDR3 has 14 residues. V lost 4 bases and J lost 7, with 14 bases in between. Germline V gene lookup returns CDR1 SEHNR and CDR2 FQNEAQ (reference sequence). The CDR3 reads CASSSRGPGNEQFF. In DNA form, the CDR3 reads TGTGCCAGCAGCTCGCGGGGGCCGGGGAATGAGCAGTTCTTC.

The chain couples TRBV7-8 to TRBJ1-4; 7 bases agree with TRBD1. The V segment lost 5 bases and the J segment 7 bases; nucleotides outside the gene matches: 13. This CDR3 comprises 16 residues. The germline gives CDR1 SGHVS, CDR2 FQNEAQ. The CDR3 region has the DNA TGTGCCAGCAGCCCCCGAAGGGCAGGGGGAGGTGAAAAACTGTTTTTT. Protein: CASSPRRAGGGEKLFF.